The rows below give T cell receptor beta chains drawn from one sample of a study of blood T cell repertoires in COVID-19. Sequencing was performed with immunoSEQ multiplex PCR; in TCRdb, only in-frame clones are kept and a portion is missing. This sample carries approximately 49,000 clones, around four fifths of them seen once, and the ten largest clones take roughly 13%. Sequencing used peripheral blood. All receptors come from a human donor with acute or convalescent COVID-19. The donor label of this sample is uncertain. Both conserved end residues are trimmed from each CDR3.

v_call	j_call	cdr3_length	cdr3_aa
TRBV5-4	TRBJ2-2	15	ASSPSLGGDTTGELF
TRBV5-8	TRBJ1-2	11	ASSFVINYGYT
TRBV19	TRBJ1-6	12	ASKQTGSNSPLH
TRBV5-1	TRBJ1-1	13	ASSMRDGMNTEAF
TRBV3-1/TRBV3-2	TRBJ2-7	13	ASSQEGGRTYEQY
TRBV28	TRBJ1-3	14	ASSAPDWGAGNTIY
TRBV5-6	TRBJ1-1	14	ASSLGTGVLNTEAF
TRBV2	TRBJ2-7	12	ASSVQQGRGEQY
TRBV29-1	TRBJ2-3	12	SVRGSTSTDTQY
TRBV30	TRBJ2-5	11	AWRLPPAETQY
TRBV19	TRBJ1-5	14	ASSSPGGGPNQPQH
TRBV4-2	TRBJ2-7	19	ASSQGRVISGTSGENYEQY
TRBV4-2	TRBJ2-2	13	ASSQDGTGAGELF
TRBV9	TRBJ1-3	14	ASSRLTGVSGNTIY
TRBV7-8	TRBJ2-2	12	ASSLDQGVGELF
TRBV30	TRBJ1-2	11	AWTRQGFYGYT
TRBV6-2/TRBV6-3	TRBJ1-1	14	ASSTVASARAAEAF
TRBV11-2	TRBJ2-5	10	ASGQTQETQY